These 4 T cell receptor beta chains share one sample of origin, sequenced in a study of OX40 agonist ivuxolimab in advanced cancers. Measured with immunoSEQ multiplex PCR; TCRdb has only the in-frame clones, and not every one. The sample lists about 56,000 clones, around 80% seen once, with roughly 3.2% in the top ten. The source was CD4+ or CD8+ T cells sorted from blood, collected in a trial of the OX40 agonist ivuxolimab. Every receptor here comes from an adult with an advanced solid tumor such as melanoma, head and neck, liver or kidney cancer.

DNA of the CDR3: TGTGCCAGCCATGGAGGGCGGTCTGGGGCCAACGTCCTGACTTTC. It is translated as CASHGGRSGANVLTF. The J gene is TRBJ2-6, the V gene TRBV7-9; possibly TRBD2 for D (6 bases). Per germline, CDR1 SEHNR and CDR2 FQNEAQ (reference sequence). Trimming cost V 8 bases and J 1 base, with 12 bases left between them. The CDR3 consists of 15 residues.

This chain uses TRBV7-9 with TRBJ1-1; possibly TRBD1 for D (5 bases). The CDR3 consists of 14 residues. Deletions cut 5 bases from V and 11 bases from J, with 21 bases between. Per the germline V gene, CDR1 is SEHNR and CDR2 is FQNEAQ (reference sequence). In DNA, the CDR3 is TGTGCCAGCAGCCCCCAGGATTGGGGGTCATGGGCTTTCTTT. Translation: CASSPQDWGSWAFF.

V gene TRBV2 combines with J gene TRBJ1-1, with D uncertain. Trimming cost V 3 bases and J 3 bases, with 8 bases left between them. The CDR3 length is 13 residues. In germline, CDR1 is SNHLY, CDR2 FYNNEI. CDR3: CASSESDYTEAFF. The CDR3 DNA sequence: TGTGCCAGCAGTGAGTCGGATTACACTGAAGCTTTCTTT.

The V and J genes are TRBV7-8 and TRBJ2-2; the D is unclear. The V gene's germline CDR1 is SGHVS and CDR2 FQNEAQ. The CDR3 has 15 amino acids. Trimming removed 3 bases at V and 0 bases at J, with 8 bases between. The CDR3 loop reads CASSFLRSNTGELFF. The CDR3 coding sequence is TGTGCCAGCAGCTTCTTGCGGTCGAACACCGGGGAGCTGTTTTTT.